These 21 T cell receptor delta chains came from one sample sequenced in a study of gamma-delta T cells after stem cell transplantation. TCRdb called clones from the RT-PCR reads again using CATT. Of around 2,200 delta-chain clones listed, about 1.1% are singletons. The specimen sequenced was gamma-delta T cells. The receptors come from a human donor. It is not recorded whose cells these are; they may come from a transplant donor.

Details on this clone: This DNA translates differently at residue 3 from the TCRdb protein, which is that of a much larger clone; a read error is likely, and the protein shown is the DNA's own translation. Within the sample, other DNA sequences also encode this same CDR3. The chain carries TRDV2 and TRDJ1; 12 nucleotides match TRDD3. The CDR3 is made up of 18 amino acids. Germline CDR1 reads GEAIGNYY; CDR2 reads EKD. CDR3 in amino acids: CARDPLGDTLPHTDKLIF. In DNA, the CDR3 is TGTGCCCGTGACCCACTGGGGGATACCCTCCCACACACCGATAAACTCATCTTT.

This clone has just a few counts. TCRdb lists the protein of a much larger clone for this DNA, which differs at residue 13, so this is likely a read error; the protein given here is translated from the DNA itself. As DNA, the CDR3 is TGTGCCTGTGACACCGGAGGTGTACTGGGGGATACCTCCGATAAACTCATCTTT. Amino acid sequence: CACDTGGVLGDTSDKLIF. The J gene is TRDJ1, the V gene TRDV2; 12 nucleotides match TRDD3. The germline gives CDR1 GEAIGNYY, CDR2 EKD. The J segment lost 3 bases and the V segment lost 0 bases, leaving 10 bases of the junction unmatched. This CDR3 is 18 amino acids long.

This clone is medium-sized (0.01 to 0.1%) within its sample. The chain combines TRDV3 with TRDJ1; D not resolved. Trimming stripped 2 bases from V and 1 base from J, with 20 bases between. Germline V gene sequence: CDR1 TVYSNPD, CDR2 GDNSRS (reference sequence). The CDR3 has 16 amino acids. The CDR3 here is CAFVLGSDGPTDKLIF. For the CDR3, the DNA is TGTGCCTTTGTACTAGGATCGGACGGGCCCACCGATAAACTCATCTTT.

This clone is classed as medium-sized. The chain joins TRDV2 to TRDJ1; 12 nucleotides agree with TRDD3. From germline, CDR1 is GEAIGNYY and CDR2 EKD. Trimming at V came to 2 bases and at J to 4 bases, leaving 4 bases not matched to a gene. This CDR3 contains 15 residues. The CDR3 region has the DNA TGTGCCTGTGACATACTGGGGGATACAAACGATAAACTCATCTTT. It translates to CACDILGDTNDKLIF.

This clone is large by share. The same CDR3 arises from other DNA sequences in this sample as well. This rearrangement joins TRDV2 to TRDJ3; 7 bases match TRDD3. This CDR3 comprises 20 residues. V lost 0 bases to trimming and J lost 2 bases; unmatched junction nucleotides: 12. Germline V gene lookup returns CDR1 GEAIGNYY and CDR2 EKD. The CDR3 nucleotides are TGTGCCTGTGACACCGGGGAGCTGGGGGCTCACGCCTGGGACACCCGACAGATGTTTTTC. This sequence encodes CACDTGELGAHAWDTRQMFF.

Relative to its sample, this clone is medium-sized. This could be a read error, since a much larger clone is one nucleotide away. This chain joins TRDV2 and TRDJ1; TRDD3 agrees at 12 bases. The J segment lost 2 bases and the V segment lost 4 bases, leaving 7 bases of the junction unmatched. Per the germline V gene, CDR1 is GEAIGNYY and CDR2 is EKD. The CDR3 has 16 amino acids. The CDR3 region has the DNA TGTGCCTGTGATCTACTGGGGGATACTCTGACCGATAAACTCATCTTT. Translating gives CACDLLGDTLTDKLIF.

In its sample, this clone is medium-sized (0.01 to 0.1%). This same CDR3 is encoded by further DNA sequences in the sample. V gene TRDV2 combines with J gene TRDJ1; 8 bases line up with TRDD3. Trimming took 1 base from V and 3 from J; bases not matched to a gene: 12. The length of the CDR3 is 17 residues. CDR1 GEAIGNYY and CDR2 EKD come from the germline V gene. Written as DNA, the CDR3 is TGTGCCTGTGACACTCTGGGGGAATCCGAGGGCCCCGATAAACTCATCTTT. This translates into CACDTLGESEGPDKLIF.

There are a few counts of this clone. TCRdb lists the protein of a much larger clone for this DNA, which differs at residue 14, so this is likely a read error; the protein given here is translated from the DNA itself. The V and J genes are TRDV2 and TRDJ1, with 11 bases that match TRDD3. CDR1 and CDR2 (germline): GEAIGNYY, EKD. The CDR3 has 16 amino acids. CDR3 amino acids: CACDRLGDIWPDKPIF. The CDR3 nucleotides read TGTGCCTGTGACCGACTGGGGGATATTTGGCCCGATAAACCCATCTTT.

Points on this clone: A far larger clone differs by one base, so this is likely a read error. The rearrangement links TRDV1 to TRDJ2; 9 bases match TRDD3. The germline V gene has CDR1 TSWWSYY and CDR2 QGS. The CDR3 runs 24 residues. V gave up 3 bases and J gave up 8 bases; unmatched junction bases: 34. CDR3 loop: CALGDPCLRAAVWGICPGRAQLFF. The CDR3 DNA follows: TGTGCTCTTGGGGACCCCTGCCTTCGGGCGGCGGTCTGGGGGATTTGCCCGGGACGCGCACAACTCTTCTTT.

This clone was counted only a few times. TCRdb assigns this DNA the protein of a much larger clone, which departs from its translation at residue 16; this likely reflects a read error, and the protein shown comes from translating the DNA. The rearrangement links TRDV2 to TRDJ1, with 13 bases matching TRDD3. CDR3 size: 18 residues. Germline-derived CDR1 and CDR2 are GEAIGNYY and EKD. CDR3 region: CACDILTGGYGRTDKPIF. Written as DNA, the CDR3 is TGTGCCTGTGACATTCTCACTGGGGGATACGGTCGGACCGATAAACCCATCTTT.

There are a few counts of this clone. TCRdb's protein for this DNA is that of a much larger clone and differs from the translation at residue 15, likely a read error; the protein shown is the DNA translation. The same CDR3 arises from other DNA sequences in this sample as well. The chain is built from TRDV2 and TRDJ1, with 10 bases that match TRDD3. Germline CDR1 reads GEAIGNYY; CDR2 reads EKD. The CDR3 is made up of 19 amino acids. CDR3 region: CACDPLSTGGLLLTNKLIF. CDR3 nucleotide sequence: TGTGCCTGTGACCCCCTTTCTACTGGGGGATTACTCCTCACCAATAAACTCATCTTC.

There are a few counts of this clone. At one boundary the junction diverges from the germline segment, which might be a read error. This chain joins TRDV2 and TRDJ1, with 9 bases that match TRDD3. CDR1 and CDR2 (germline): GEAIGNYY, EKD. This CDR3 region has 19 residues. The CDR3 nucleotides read TGCGCCTGTGACTCCCTAACTGGGGGAGAAAAGTCGTGCACCGATAAACTCATCTTT. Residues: CACDSLTGGEKSCTDKLIF.

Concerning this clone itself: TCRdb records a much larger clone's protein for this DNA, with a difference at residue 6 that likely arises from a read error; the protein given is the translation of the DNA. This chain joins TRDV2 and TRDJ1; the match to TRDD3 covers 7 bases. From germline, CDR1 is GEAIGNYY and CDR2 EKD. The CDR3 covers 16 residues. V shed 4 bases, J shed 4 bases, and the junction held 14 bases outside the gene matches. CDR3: CACEVRGIPQGDKLIF. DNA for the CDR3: TGTGCCTGTGAAGTACGGGGGATCCCCCAGGGCGATAAACTCATCTTT.

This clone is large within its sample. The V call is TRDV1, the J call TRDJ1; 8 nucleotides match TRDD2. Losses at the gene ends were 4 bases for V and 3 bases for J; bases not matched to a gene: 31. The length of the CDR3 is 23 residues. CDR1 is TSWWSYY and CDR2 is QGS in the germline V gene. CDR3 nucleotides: TGTGCTCTTGGGGTTCCTAGGACTTCCTACGGACCGATATGGAAGAATTCGGCCGATAAACTCATCTTT. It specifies CALGVPRTSYGPIWKNSADKLIF.

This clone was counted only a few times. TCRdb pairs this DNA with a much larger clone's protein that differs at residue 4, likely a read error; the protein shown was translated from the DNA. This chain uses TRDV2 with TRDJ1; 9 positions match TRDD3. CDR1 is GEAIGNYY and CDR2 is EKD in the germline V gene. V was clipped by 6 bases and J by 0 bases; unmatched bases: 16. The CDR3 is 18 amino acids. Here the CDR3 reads CACNNILGDPKYTDKLIF. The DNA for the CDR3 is TGTGCCTGTAACAATATACTGGGGGACCCGAAGTACACCGATAAACTCATCTTT.

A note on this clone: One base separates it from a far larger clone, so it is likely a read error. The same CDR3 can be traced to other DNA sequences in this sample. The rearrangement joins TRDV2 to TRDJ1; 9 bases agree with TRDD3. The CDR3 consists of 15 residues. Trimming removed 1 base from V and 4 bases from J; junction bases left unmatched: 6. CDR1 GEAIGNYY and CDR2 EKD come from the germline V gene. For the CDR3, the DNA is TGTGCCTGTGACACTGTGGGGGATAGACGCGATAAACTCATCTTT. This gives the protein CACDTVGDRRDKLIF.

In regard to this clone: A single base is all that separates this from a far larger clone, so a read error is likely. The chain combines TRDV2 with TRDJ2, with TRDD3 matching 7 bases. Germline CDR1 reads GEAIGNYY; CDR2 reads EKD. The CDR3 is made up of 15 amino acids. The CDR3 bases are TGTGCCCGTGACACCCTGGGGGCGACCTCAGCACAACTCTTCTTT. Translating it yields CARDTLGATSAQLFF.

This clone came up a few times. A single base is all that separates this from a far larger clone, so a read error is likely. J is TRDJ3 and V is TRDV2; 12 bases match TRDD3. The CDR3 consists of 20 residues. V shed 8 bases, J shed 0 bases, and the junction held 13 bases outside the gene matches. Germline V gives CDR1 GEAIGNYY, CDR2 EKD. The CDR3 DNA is TGTGCCTATGAAAATCTACTGGGGGATACCAGCTCCTGGGACACCCGACAGATGTTTTTC. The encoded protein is CAYENLLGDTSSWDTRQMFF.

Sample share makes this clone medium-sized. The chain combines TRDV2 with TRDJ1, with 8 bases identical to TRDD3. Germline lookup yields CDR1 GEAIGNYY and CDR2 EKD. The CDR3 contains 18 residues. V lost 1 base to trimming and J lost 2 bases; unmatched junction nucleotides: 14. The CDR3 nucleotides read TGTGCCTGTGACACTGCTCAGAGAGGGGGGATATTAACCGATAAACTCATCTTT. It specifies CACDTAQRGGILTDKLIF.

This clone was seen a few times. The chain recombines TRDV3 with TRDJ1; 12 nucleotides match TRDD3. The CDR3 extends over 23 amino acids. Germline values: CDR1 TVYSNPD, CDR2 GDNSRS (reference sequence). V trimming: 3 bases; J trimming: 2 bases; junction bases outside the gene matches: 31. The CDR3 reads CALLPYSYDSYWGIHVSTDKLIF. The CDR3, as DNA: TGTGCCTTATTACCCTATTCCTACGACTCCTACTGGGGGATACACGTGAGTACCGATAAACTCATCTTT.

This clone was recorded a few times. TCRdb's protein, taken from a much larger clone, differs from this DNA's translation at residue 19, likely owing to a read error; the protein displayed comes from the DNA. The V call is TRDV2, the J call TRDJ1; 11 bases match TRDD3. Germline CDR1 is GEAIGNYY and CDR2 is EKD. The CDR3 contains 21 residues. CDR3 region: CACDSILGGYAKGSYTDKPIF. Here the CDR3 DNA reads TGTGCCTGTGACTCGATCCTTGGGGGATACGCGAAGGGGTCGTACACCGATAAACCCATCTTT.